These 29 T cell receptor beta chains were all obtained from the same sample, sequenced in a study of shared clonotypes between healthy human individuals. The assay was immunoSEQ multiplex PCR, and TCRdb's table has in-frame clones only and misses some. This sample yields 90,000 to 150,000 clones, of which 68% are seen a single time; roughly 23% belongs to the top ten. Input material: memory CD8+ T cells sorted from blood. Stated subset: CD45RO+ cells pooled with CCR7-negative TemRA cells. The receptors were gathered from a woman aged 25 to 39 in good health.

The V gene is TRBV7-8, the J gene TRBJ2-7; 7 bases line up with TRBD1. Trimming took 5 bases from V and 3 from J; bases not matched to a gene: 13. The CDR3 has 16 residues. Germline-derived CDR1 and CDR2 are SGHVS and FQNEAQ. CDR3 in amino acids: CASSQDQGDLDYEQYF. The CDR3 nucleotides read TGTGCCAGCAGCCAAGATCAGGGGGACCTTGACTACGAGCAGTACTTC.

J is TRBJ2-6 and V is TRBV4-2; D may be TRBD2 (5 bases). Germline CDR1 and CDR2: LGHNA and YNFKEQ. V was trimmed by 0 bases and J by 0 bases, leaving 6 bases between them. This CDR3 spans 16 amino acids. The CDR3 region has the DNA TGTGCCAGCAGCCAAGATCGGGGCTCTGGGGCCAACGTCCTGACTTTC. Encoded protein: CASSQDRGSGANVLTF.

The rearrangement joins TRBV7-9 to TRBJ2-7, with no clear D. V was trimmed by 1 base and J by 6 bases, leaving 10 bases between them. The CDR3 spans 13 residues. Per the germline V gene, CDR1 is SEHNR and CDR2 is FQNEAQ (reference sequence). As DNA, the CDR3 is TGTGCCAGCAGCTTAGGTCTGGGATGCGAGCAGTACTTC. As protein: CASSLGLGCEQYF.

This clone appeared many times. The chain employs TRBV9 and TRBJ2-5; D perhaps matches TRBD1 (6 bases). This CDR3 spans 14 amino acids. CDR1 and CDR2 from the germline V gene are SGDLS and YYNGEE. Between the trimmed V and J ends, which lost 4 bases and 5 bases, there was a span of 15 bases. This chain's CDR3 is CASSPSGVTETQYF. Here the CDR3 DNA reads TGTGCCAGCAGCCCCTCAGGGGTCACGGAGACCCAGTACTTC.

The chain uses TRBV11-2 and TRBJ1-1; D may be TRBD1 (6 bases). The CDR3 length is 13 residues. V was trimmed by 1 base and J by 6 bases, leaving 9 bases between them. CDR1 is SGHAT, CDR2 FQNNGV, per germline. The CDR3 nucleotides read TGTGCCAGCAGCTTAGTGTCAGGGGCTGAAGCTTTCTTT. Translated: CASSLVSGAEAFF.

Ten or more counts support this clone. V is TRBV28 and J is TRBJ2-3; TRBD2 might be the D (6 bases). The length of the CDR3 is 14 residues. V was pared by 6 bases and J by 3 bases, with 13 bases between. Germline V lookup: CDR1 MDHEN, CDR2 SYDVKM. In DNA, the CDR3 is TGTGCCAGCAGAGCCGGACGGGAGACAGATACGCAGTATTTT. Its translation: CASRAGRETDTQYF.

This chain joins TRBV5-4 and TRBJ1-4, with unresolved D. V lost 2 bases, J lost 14 bases, and 13 bases lay in between. Germline lookup yields CDR1 SGHNT and CDR2 YYREEE (reference sequence). CDR3 length equals 12 residues. The CDR3: CASSFDASSLFF. For the CDR3, the DNA is TGTGCCAGCAGCTTTGACGCCTCTTCCCTGTTTTTT.

This rearrangement joins TRBV2 to TRBJ2-2; possibly TRBD1 for D (6 bases). V lost 11 bases and J 4 bases, leaving 11 bases between the germline ends. This CDR3 spans 12 amino acids. CDR1 and CDR2 from the germline V gene are SNHLY and FYNNEI. The CDR3 region has the DNA TGTGCCTCCCACAGGGTCACCGGGGAGCTGTTTTTT. It yields the protein CASHRVTGELFF.

In its sample, this clone was seen a few times. This sequence joins TRBV4-1 and TRBJ1-1, with D tentatively TRBD1 (5 bases). This CDR3 is built from 13 residues. Trimming took 9 bases from V and 2 from J, leaving 13 bases between them. Per germline, CDR1 MGHRA and CDR2 YSYEKL. The CDR3 DNA is TGCGCCAGTCAACCGGGACGTAACACTGAAGCTTTCTTT. Its protein product is CASQPGRNTEAFF.

This rearrangement joins TRBV2 to TRBJ1-1; TRBD1 might be the D (5 bases). The CDR3 runs 13 residues. Trimming stripped 1 base from V and 3 bases from J, with 6 bases between. The V gene's germline CDR1 is SNHLY and CDR2 FYNNEI. CDR3 in DNA: TGTGCCAGCAGTGAAGGGGGCCACACTGAAGCTTTCTTT. This codes for CASSEGGHTEAFF. The whole variable domain, filled in from reference TRBV2 and TRBJ1-1, reads EPEVTQTPSHQVTQMGQEVILRCVPISNHLYFYWYRQILGQKVEFLVSFYNNEISEKSEIFDDQFSVERPDGSNFTLKIRSTKLEDSAMYFCASSEGGHTEAFFGQGTRLTVV.

The chain couples TRBV7-6 to TRBJ2-5; D is ambiguous. Looked up from germline, CDR1 is SGHVS and CDR2 is FNYEAQ. This CDR3 region has 16 residues. Trimming removed 5 bases at V and 1 base at J, with 17 bases between. The CDR3, as DNA: TGTGCCAGCAGCCCTCATACACAATCAACCCAAGAGACCCAGTACTTC. This encodes CASSPHTQSTQETQYF.

This chain links TRBV10-3 with TRBJ2-1, with 13 bases identical to TRBD2. Germline values: CDR1 ENHRY, CDR2 SYGVKD. The CDR3 is 17 residues long. The V and J ends lost 5 bases and 8 bases, in that order; junction bases with no gene match: 12. The CDR3, as DNA: TGTGCCATCAGTAAATCCATACTAGCGGGAGGGCTCTATGAGCAGTTCTTC. This encodes CAISKSILAGGLYEQFF.

The chain employs TRBV25-1 and TRBJ2-3; perhaps TRBD2 as D (6 bases). The ends were cut back, 0 bases at V and 1 base at J, with 17 bases in the middle. Per the germline V gene, CDR1 is MGHDK and CDR2 is SYGVNS. CDR3 length: 18 amino acids. The CDR3 region is CASSEYTRGGLGTDTQYF. The CDR3 region has the DNA TGTGCCAGCAGTGAATACACCCGAGGAGGGTTGGGCACAGATACGCAGTATTTT. Combining the CDR3 with reference TRBV25-1 and TRBJ2-3 gives the whole variable domain EADIYQTPRYLVIGTGKKITLECSQTMGHDKMYWYQQDPGMELHLIHYSYGVNSTEKGDLSSESTVSRIRTEHFPLTLESARPSHTSQYLCASSEYTRGGLGTDTQYFGPGTRLTVL.

The V and J genes are TRBV13 and TRBJ2-1; 9 nucleotides agree with TRBD2. This CDR3 region has 15 residues. The V segment lost 1 base and the J segment 6 bases; nucleotides outside the gene matches: 4. Germline assignment: CDR1 PRHDT and CDR2 FYEKMQ (reference sequence). CDR3 amino acids: CASSLEGSGGNEQFF. CDR3 sequence (DNA): TGTGCCAGCAGCTTAGAAGGTAGCGGGGGCAATGAGCAGTTCTTC.

This clone has more than one count but fewer than ten. The chain recombines TRBV28 with TRBJ1-5; TRBD1 aligns across 8 bases. This CDR3 has 15 residues. After removal of 3 bases from V and 0 bases from J, the junction contained 1 base not matched to a gene. Germline CDR1 and CDR2: MDHEN and SYDVKM. The CDR3 sequence: CASSFQGASNQPQHF. As DNA, the CDR3 is TGTGCCAGCAGTTTTCAGGGGGCTAGCAATCAGCCCCAGCATTTT.

By share of the sample, this clone is medium-sized. V and J are TRBV19 and TRBJ2-2, with D unresolved. V was trimmed by 3 bases and J by 3 bases, leaving 11 bases between them. Germline assignment: CDR1 LNHDA and CDR2 SQIVND (reference sequence). The CDR3 length is 15 residues. The CDR3 loop reads CASSMVEADTGELFF. CDR3 bases: TGTGCCAGTAGTATGGTGGAAGCTGACACCGGGGAGCTGTTTTTT.

The chain is built from TRBV9 and TRBJ1-3; D is ambiguous. The germline V gene has CDR1 SGDLS and CDR2 YYNGEE. With 5 bases removed from V and 1 base from J, the gap between germline ends came to 7 bases. This CDR3 comprises 13 residues. CDR3 sequence reads: CASRAQSGNTIYF. The CDR3 DNA is TGTGCCAGCAGGGCCCAGTCTGGAAACACCATATATTTT.

The chain recombines TRBV11-3 with TRBJ2-7; 9 nucleotides match TRBD2. CDR1 and CDR2 from the germline V gene are SGHNT and YENEEA. With V trimmed by 6 bases and J by 7 bases, 10 bases remained unmatched. The CDR3 sequence is 14 residues long. The CDR3 loop is CASSHPGLAQEQYF. CDR3 bases: TGTGCCAGCAGTCACCCGGGACTAGCTCAGGAGCAGTACTTC.

The V gene is TRBV4-2, the J gene TRBJ2-7; perhaps D is TRBD1 or TRBD2 (5 bases each). CDR3 length: 15 amino acids. The germline gives CDR1 LGHNA, CDR2 YNFKEQ. The germline V and J ends were trimmed by 0 bases and 4 bases, with 13 bases remaining between them. CDR3 sequence reads: CASSQETLGGYEQYF. CDR3 nucleotide sequence: TGTGCCAGCAGCCAAGAAACTCTTGGGGGTTACGAGCAGTACTTC.

This clone was recorded a few times. The genes are TRBV21-1 and TRBJ1-5. TRBV21-1 is noted as a pseudogene. This CDR3 contains 17 residues. The CDR3 loop reads CASSKGTLAEGNQPQHF. CDR3 coding DNA: TGTGCCAGCAGCAAAGGGACCCTGGCCGAGGGGAATCAGCCCCAGCATTTT.

The chain couples TRBV21-1 to TRBJ2-3; the DNA was not compared with TRBD1, the D call given in the table. TRBV21-1 constitutes a pseudogene. The CDR3 runs 10 residues. The CDR3 sequence is CASSRQMQYF. DNA of the CDR3: TGTGCCAGCAGCCGACAGATGCAGTATTTT.

V and J are TRBV7-1 and TRBJ2-7; D is ambiguous. TRBV7-1 is an open reading frame whose function is uncertain. This CDR3 has 15 amino acids. V lost 5 bases and J lost 1, with 15 bases in between. Written as DNA, the CDR3 is TGTGCCAGCAGCATTCCTGGGTCGCAATCCTACGAGCAGTACTTC. Translating gives CASSIPGSQSYEQYF.

This chain joins TRBV25-1 and TRBJ2-1, with TRBD2 identical over 8 bases. Per the germline V gene, CDR1 is MGHDK and CDR2 is SYGVNS. This CDR3 comprises 14 residues. V shed 7 bases, J shed 4 bases, and the junction held 6 bases outside the gene matches. CDR3 protein: CASNSGRVYNEQFF. CDR3 nucleotides: TGTGCCAGCAATTCCGGGAGGGTTTACAATGAGCAGTTCTTC. The whole variable domain, filled in from reference TRBV25-1 and TRBJ2-1, reads EADIYQTPRYLVIGTGKKITLECSQTMGHDKMYWYQQDPGMELHLIHYSYGVNSTEKGDLSSESTVSRIRTEHFPLTLESARPSHTSQYLCASNSGRVYNEQFFGPGTRLTVL.

Here the CDR3 reads CASSETGTSYEQYF. The CDR3 DNA reads TGTGCCAGTAGTGAAACAGGGACTTCCTACGAGCAGTACTTC. V gene TRBV27 combines with J gene TRBJ2-7; D is possibly TRBD1 or TRBD2 (6 bases each). Deletions cut 9 bases from V and 1 base from J, with 16 bases between. The CDR3 totals 14 residues. CDR1 and CDR2 from the germline V gene are MNHEY and SMNVEV (reference sequence).

J is TRBJ2-2 and V is TRBV9; the D is unclear. This CDR3 is 12 amino acids long. Looked up from germline, CDR1 is SGDLS and CDR2 is YYNGEE. Between the trimmed V and J ends, which lost 3 bases and 1 base, there was a span of 1 base. CDR3 in amino acids: CASSENTGELFF. Here the CDR3 DNA reads TGTGCCAGCAGCGAGAACACCGGGGAGCTGTTTTTT.

The J gene is TRBJ2-5, the V gene TRBV2; 10 nucleotides line up with TRBD2. TRBJ2-7 matches the DNA end more closely, so the J call is doubtful. Germline V gives CDR1 SNHLY, CDR2 FYNNEI. The CDR3 loop spans 17 amino acids. The CDR3 DNA follows: TGTGCCAGCAAGGGGACCGCGAGCGGGAGGGGTGGTTACGAGCAGTACTTC. Protein: CASKGTASGRGGYEQYF.

This clone was counted a few times. The gene calls are TRBV4-1 and TRBJ2-5; 14 bases map to TRBD2. The better agreement between TRBJ2-7 and the DNA end casts doubt on the J call. Germline V gives CDR1 MGHRA, CDR2 YSYEKL. This CDR3 comprises 14 residues. The CDR3 spells CASSGTSGGYEQYF. CDR3 sequence (DNA): TGCGCCAGCAGCGGGACTAGCGGGGGCTACGAGCAGTACTTC.

The chain recombines TRBV4-1 with TRBJ1-3; D is unclear. The germline CDR1 and CDR2 sequences are MGHRA and YSYEKL. There are 17 residues in the CDR3. The V end lost 0 bases, the J end lost 4 bases, and 16 bases lay between the germline ends. The CDR3 loop is CASSQDGPWGVGNTIYF. CDR3 nucleotide sequence: TGCGCCAGCAGCCAAGACGGGCCGTGGGGAGTAGGAAACACCATATATTTT.

This clone was counted many times. The rearrangement joins TRBV18 to TRBJ2-7; D is possibly TRBD1 (6 bases). The CDR3 has 13 residues. Trimming took off 3 bases at V and 6 bases at J, with 12 bases between the two ends. Germline V CDR1 and CDR2: KGHSH, LQKENI. The CDR3 DNA sequence: TGTGCCAGCTCACCGGACAGCCTGGGCGAGCAGTACTTC. Translation: CASSPDSLGEQYF.